The next 8 T cell receptor beta chains were all read from a single sample in a study of CD8 T cells in Susac syndrome. Random hexamers primed reverse transcription of about 0.5 to 1 ug RNA. TCRdb reprocessed the immunoSEQ multiplex PCR reads via MiXCR and lists one record per CDR3 protein. The sample lists over 150,000 distinct CDR3 sequences, roughly 94% occurring once. What was sequenced was CD4+ T cells from PBMCs. These receptors were taken from a human donor with Susac syndrome.

The V gene is TRBV5-1, the J gene TRBJ1-4; no firm D call. CDR1 is SGHRS and CDR2 is YFSETQ in the germline V gene. V was clipped by 4 bases and J by 4 bases, with 11 bases between them. The CDR3 length is 14 residues. For the CDR3, the DNA is TGCGCCAGCAGCCCGTGGACGGGTAATGAAAAACTGTTTTTT. Amino acid sequence: CASSPWTGNEKLFF.

The chain has TRBV7-9 and TRBJ1-2; maybe TRBD1 (6 bases). The CDR3 runs to 14 residues. Germline lookup yields CDR1 SEHNR and CDR2 FQNEAQ (reference sequence). V was clipped by 5 bases and J by 8 bases, with 18 bases between them. The CDR3 DNA is TGTGCCAGCAGCCCAGGACAGCCACTGGAGGGCTACACCTTC. Translating it yields CASSPGQPLEGYTF. The full variable domain, its missing parts supplied by reference TRBV7-9 and TRBJ1-2, is DTGVSQNPRHKITKRGQNVTFRCDPISEHNRLYWYRQTLGQGPEFLTYFQNEAQLEKSRLLSDRFSAERPKGSFSTLEIQRTEQGDSAMYLCASSPGQPLEGYTFGSGTRLTVV.

The CDR3 nucleotides read TGTGCCAGCCAATCCGGCGGGAGAAACGGCAATGAGCAGTTCTTC. Translated: CASQSGGRNGNEQFF. The gene calls are TRBV28 and TRBJ2-1, with TRBD2 matching over 7 bases. Germline CDR1 and CDR2: MDHEN and SYDVKM. The CDR3 has 15 amino acids. Unmatched junction bases numbered 13, after V lost 8 bases and J lost 6 bases.

The chain links TRBV29-1 to TRBJ2-1; TRBD1 aligns across 9 bases. The CDR3 runs 13 residues. The V gene end was trimmed by 5 bases and the J gene end by 5 bases; junction bases not matched to a gene: 4. Per germline, CDR1 SQVTM and CDR2 ANQGSEA. CDR3 coding DNA: TGCAGCGTTCGACAGGGGGGGGACAATGAGCAGTTCTTC. Translation gives CSVRQGGDNEQFF.

The gene calls are TRBV6-5 and TRBJ2-1, with D possibly being TRBD1 (6 bases). V lost 5 bases and J lost 3, with 14 bases in between. There are 15 residues in the CDR3. CDR1 and CDR2 from the germline V gene are MNHEY and SVGAGI. This CDR3 reads CASSPGQTSYNEQFF. The CDR3 bases are TGTGCCAGCAGTCCCGGACAGACGAGCTACAATGAGCAGTTCTTC.

The chain joins TRBV5-1 to TRBJ2-5; D gene uncertain. Germline V gene sequence: CDR1 SGHRS, CDR2 YFSETQ. The V and J ends lost 4 bases and 2 bases respectively, with 12 bases between them. This CDR3 spans 14 amino acids. The CDR3 loop is CASSGTELQETQYF. The CDR3 DNA reads TGCGCCAGCAGCGGCACGGAACTACAAGAGACCCAGTACTTC. Based on the CDR3 plus reference TRBV5-1 and TRBJ2-5, the full variable domain is KAGVTQTPRYLIKTRGQQVTLSCSPISGHRSVSWYQQTPGQGLQFLFEYFSETQRNKGNFPGRFSGRQFSNSRSEMNVSTLELGDSALYLCASSGTELQETQYFGPGTRLLVL.

The chain joins TRBV4-1 to TRBJ2-2, with D perhaps TRBD1 (6 bases). CDR3 size: 17 residues. Germline CDR1 is MGHRA and CDR2 is YSYEKL. The ends were cut back, 4 bases at V and 0 bases at J, with 15 bases in the middle. The chain's CDR3 is CASSPPTQGANTGELFF. CDR3 coding DNA: TGCGCCAGCAGCCCCCCGACACAGGGAGCGAACACCGGGGAGCTGTTTTTT.

The V and J genes are TRBV27 and TRBJ1-2, with TRBD1 identical over 7 bases. Germline assignment: CDR1 MNHEY and CDR2 SMNVEV (reference sequence). The CDR3 runs to 14 residues. Trimming removed 5 bases from V and 3 bases from J; junction bases left unmatched: 6. The CDR3 spells CASSQGQAYYGYTF. CDR3 DNA sequence: TGTGCCAGCAGTCAAGGACAGGCCTACTATGGCTACACCTTC.